The present TCR beta chain was sequenced within a study of technical replicates of blood from a few donors. TCRdb's table, derived via immunoSEQ multiplex PCR, lists solely in-frame clones and lacks some. The sample includes approximately 75,000 clones, just under 95% of them seen just once. Trimming cost V 4 bases and J 0 bases, with 10 bases left between them. The CDR3 consists of 16 residues. The chain joins TRBV23-1 to TRBJ2-6; no firm D call. TRBV23-1 is known as an ORF, though its function is uncertain. The receptor was isolated from a human donor in good health. The material sequenced was T cells isolated from PBMCs. This CDR3 reads CASSRSIHSGANVLTF. In nucleotides, the CDR3 is TGCGCCAGCAGTCGATCAATACACTCTGGGGCCAACGTCCTGACTTTC.